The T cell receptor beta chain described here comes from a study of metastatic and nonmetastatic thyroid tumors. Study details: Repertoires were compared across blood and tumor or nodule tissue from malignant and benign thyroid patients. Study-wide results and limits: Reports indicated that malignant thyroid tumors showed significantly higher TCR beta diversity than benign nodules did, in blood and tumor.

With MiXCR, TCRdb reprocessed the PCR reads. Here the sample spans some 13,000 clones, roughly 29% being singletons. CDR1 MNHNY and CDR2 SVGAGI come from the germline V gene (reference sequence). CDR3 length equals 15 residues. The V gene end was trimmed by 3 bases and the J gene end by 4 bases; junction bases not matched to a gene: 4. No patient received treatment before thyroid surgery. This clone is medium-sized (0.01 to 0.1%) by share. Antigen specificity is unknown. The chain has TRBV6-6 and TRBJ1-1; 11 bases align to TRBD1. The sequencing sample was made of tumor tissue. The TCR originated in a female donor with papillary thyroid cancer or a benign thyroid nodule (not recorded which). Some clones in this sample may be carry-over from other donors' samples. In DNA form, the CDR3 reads TGTGCCAGCAGTTATTCGGACAGGGGGCTCACTGAAGCTTTCTTT. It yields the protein CASSYSDRGLTEAFF.